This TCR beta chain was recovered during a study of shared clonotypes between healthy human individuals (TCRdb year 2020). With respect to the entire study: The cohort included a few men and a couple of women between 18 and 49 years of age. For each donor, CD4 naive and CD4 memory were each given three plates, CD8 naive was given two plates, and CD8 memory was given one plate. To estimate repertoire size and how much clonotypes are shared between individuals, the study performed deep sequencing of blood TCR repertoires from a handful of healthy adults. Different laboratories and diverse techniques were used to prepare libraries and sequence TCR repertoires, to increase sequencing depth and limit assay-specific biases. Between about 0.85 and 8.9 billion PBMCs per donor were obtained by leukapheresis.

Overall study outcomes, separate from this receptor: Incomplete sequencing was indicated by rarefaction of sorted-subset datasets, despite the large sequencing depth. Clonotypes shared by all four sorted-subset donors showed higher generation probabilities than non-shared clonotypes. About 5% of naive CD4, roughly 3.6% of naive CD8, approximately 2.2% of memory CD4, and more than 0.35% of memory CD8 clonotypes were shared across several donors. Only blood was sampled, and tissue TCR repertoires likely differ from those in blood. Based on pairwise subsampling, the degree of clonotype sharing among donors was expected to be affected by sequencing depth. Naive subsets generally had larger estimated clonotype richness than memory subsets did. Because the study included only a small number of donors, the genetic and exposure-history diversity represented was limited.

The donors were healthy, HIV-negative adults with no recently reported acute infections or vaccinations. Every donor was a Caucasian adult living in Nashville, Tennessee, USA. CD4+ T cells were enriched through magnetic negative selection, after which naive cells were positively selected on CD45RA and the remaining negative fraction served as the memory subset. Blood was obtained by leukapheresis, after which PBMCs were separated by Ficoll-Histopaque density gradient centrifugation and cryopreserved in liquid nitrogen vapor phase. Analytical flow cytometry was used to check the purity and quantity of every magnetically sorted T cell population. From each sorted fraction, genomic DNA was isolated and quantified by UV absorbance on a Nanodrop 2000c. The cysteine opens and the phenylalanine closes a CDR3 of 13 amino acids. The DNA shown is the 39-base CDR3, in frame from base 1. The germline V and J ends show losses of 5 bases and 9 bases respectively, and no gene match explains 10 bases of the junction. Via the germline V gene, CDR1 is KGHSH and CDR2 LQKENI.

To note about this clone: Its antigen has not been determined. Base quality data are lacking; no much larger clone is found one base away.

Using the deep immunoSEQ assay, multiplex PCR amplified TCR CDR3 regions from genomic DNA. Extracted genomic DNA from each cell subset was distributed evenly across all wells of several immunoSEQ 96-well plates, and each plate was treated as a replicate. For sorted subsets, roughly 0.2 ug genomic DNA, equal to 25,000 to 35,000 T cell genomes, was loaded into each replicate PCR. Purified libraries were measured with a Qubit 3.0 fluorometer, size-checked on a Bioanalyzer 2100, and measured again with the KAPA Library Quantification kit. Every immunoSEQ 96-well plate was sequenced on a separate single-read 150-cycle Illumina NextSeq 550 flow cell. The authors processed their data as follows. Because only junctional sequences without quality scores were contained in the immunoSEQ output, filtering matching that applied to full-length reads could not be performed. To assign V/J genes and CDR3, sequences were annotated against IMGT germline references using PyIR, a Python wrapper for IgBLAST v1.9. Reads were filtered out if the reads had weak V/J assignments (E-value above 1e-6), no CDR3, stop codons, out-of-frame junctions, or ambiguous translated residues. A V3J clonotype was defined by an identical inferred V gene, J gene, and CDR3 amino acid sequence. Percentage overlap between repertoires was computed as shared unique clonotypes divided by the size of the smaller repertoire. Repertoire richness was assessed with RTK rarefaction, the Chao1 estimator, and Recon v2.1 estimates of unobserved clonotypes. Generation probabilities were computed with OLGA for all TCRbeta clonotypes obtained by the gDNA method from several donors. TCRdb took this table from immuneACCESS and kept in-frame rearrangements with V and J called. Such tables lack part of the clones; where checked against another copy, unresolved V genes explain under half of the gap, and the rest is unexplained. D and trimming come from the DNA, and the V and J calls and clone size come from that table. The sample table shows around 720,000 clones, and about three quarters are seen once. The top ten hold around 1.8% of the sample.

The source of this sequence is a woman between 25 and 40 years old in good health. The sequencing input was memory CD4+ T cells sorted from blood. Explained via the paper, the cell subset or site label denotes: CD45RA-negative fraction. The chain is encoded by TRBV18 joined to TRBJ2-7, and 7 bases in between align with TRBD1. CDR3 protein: CASSRDRTLGQYF. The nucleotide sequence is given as TGTGCCAGCTCAAGGGACAGAACCTTGGGGCAGTACTTC. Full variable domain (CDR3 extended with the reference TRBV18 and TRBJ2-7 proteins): NAGVMQNPRHLVRRRGQEARLRCSPMKGHSHVYWYRQLPEEGLKFMVYLQKENIIDESGMPKERFSAEFPKEGPSILRIQQVVRGDSAAYFCASSRDRTLGQYFGPGTRLTVT.